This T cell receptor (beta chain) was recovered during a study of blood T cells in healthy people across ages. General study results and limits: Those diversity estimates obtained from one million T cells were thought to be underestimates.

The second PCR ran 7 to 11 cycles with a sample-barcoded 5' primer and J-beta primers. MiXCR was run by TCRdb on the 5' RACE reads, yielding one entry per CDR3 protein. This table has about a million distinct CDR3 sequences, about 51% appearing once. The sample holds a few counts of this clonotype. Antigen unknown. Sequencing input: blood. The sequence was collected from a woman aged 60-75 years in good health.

DNA of the CDR3: TGTGCCAGCAGCTGGGAAAAGCACACAGATACGCAGTATTTT. Protein product: CASSWEKHTDTQYF. The V call is TRBV7-9, the J call TRBJ2-3; D is uncertain. With 4 bases removed from V and 2 bases from J, the gap between germline ends came to 10 bases. CDR3 size: 14 residues. Germline CDR1 SEHNR, CDR2 FQNEAQ (reference sequence). Looking up the rest from reference TRBV7-9 and TRBJ2-3 gives the full variable domain: DTGVSQNPRHKITKRGQNVTFRCDPISEHNRLYWYRQTLGQGPEFLTYFQNEAQLEKSRLLSDRFSAERPKGSFSTLEIQRTEQGDSAMYLCASSWEKHTDTQYFGPGTRLTVL.